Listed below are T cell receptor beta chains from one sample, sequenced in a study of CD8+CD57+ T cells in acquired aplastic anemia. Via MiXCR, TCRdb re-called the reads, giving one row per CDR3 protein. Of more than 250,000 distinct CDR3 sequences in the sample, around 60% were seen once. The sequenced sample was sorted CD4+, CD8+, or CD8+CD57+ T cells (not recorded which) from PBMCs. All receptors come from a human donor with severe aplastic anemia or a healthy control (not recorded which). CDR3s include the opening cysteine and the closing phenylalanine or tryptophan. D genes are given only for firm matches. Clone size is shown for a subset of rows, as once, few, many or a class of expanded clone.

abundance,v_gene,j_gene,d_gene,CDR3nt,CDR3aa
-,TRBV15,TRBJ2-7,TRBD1,TGTGCCACCAGCAGCTTGGGACAGGGGGTCCACGAGCAGTACTTC,CATSSLGQGVHEQYF
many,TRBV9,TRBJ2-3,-,TGTGCCAGCAGCGTTTATCAGTCCACAGATACGCAGTATTTT,CASSVYQSTDTQYF
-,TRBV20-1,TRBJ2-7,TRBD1,TGCAGTGCTGGGGGGGGAGGACAGGGGGTAAACGAGCAGTACTTC,CSAGGGGQGVNEQYF
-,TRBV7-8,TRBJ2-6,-,TGTGCCAGCAGCTTCCGGGGGGCCAACGTCCTGACTTTC,CASSFRGANVLTF
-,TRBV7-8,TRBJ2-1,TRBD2,TGTGCCAGCAGCTTAGATCGGCTAGCGGGGTTCTTC,CASSLDRLAGFF
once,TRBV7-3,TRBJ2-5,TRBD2,TGTGCCAGCAGCGCCAGGATAGCGGGGGGGATTGGGACCCAGTACTTC,CASSARIAGGIGTQYF
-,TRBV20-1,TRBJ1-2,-,TGCAGTGCTAGAGAGGAAGACTATGGCTACACCTTC,CSAREEDYGYTF
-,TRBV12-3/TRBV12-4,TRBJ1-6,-,TGTGCCAGCAGTTTTGACGGGCAGCCCTTTTCAGAATTTTCACCCCCCCACTTT,CASSFDGQPFSEFSPPHF
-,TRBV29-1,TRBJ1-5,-,TGCAGCGTGGCAGAGAATGGCAATCAGCCCCAGCATTTT,CSVAENGNQPQHF
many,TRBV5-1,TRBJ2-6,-,TGCGCCAGCAGCTTCGTGTCTCTAGGACAGTTATCTGGGGCCAACGTCCTGACTTTC,CASSFVSLGQLSGANVLTF
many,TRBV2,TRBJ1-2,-,TGTGCCAGCAGTTTCGGCGACAGGCCTAACTATGGCTACACCTTC,CASSFGDRPNYGYTF
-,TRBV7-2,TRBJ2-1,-,TGTGCCAGCAGCTTATCGGCAGGGGTGTCTGGTGAGCAGTTCTTC,CASSLSAGVSGEQFF
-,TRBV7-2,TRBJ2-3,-,TGTGCCAGCAGCCACGGGGAGCGAGATACGCAGTATTTT,CASSHGERDTQYF
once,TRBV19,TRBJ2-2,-,TGTGCCAGTAGTATCTCCAGGGCGAACACCGGGGAGCTGTTTTTT,CASSISRANTGELFF
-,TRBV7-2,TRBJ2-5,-,TGTGCCAGCAGCGCCCCGGGGGAGGTGGGTCAGCCCCAGTACTTC,CASSAPGEVGQPQYF
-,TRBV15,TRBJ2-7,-,TGTGCCACCAGCAGGTCGGACTACGAGCAGTACTTC,CATSRSDYEQYF
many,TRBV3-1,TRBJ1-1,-,TGTGCCAGCAGCCAGGTCCAGGGAGGGACTGAAGCTTTCTTT,CASSQVQGGTEAFF
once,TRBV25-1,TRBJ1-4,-,TGTGCCAGCAGTGCTTTGGAAACTAATGAAAAACTGTTTTTT,CASSALETNEKLFF
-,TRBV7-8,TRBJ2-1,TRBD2,TGTGCCAGCAGCTCAGCTAGCGGGGGGTTGAATGAGCAGTTCTTC,CASSSASGGLNEQFF
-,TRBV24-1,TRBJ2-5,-,TGTGCCACCAGTGTCAGGGGAGAAGGCCAAGAGACCCAGTACTTC,CATSVRGEGQETQYF
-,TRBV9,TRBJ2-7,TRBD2,TGTGCCAGCAGCCCAAGCGGGATCAGCTACGAGCAGTACTTC,CASSPSGISYEQYF
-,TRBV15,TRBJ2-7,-,TGTGCCACCAGCAGTTTAGGACCGGAGCAGTACTTC,CATSSLGPEQYF
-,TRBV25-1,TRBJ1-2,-,TGTGCCGCGTCCGATTTTAACTATGGCTACACCTTC,CAASDFNYGYTF
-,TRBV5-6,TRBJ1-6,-,TGTGCCAGCAGCTTGGCCGGTGGGGGTTCCCTCCACTTT,CASSLAGGGSLHF
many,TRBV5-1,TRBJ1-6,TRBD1,TGCGCCAGCAGCTCAGGGGGGGATGATTCACCCCTCCACTTT,CASSSGGDDSPLHF
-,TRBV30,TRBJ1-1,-,TGTGCCTGGAAAAAGGCAGATGGGACTGGAGCTTTCTTT,CAWKKADGTGAFF
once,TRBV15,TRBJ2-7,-,TGTGTCACCAGCAGAGAGGCCTACGAGCAGTACTTC,CVTSREAYEQYF
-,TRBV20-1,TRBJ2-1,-,TGCAGCCGCGAGGGGGCGGGGAATGAGCAGTTCTTC,CSREGAGNEQFF
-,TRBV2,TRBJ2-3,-,TGTGCCAGCACTAGCTTTTTTAGCACAGATACGCAGTATTTT,CASTSFFSTDTQYF
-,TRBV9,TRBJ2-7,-,TGTGCCAGCAGCGTAGCCCCGGACGGTTACGAGCAGTACTTC,CASSVAPDGYEQYF
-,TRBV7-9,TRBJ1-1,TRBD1,TGTGCCAGCAGCTCACACAGGGGGCCCACTGAAGCTTTCTTT,CASSSHRGPTEAFF
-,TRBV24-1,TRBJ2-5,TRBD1,TGTGCCACCAGTGATTTGGGGACAGGGTATAGACAAGAGACCCAGTACTTC,CATSDLGTGYRQETQYF
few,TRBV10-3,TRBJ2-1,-,TGTGCCATGAGTGGGCCAGGCGATGCCTACAATGAGCAGTTCTTC,CAMSGPGDAYNEQFF
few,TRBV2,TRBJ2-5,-,TGTGCCAGCAGTGAAGAGGATGGGTATCAAGAGACCCAGTACTTC,CASSEEDGYQETQYF
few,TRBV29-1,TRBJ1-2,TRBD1,TGCAGCGTTCGACAGGGAAGGACCGGCTATGGCTACACCTTC,CSVRQGRTGYGYTF
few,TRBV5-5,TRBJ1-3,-,TGTGCCAGCAGCTTGAAGACTGGAAACACCATATATTTT,CASSLKTGNTIYF
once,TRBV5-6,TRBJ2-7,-,TGTGCCAGCAGCTTGGTGCCAGGCTACGAGCAGTACTTC,CASSLVPGYEQYF
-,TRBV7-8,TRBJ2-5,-,TGTGCCAGCAGCTTGGGCCTTAGGGAGACCCAGTACTTC,CASSLGLRETQYF
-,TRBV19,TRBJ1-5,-,TGTGCCAGTAGTGAGCTGACAGCTAGCAATCAGCCCCAGCATTTT,CASSELTASNQPQHF
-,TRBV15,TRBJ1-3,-,TGTGCCACCAGCCCTCAAACCCCGGGACAAAGGAGCAGGGACACCATATATTTT,CATSPQTPGQRSRDTIYF
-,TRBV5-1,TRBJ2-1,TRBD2,TGCGCCAGCAGCTTGTGGGTAGCGGGAGGGGATTACAATGAGCAGTTCTTC,CASSLWVAGGDYNEQFF
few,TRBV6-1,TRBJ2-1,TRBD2,TGTGCCAGCAGTGTACTAGCGGGAGGGTGGAATGAGCAGTTCTTC,CASSVLAGGWNEQFF
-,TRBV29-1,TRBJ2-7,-,TGCAGCGTTTCGGACGGGACGTGGCAGTACTTC,CSVSDGTWQYF
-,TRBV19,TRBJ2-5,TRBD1,TGTGCCAGTAGCCACGACAGGGGAGAGACCCAGTACTTC,CASSHDRGETQYF
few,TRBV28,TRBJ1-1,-,TGTGCCAGCAGTTTGCCCAAGGGTATGAACACTGAAGCTTTCTTT,CASSLPKGMNTEAFF
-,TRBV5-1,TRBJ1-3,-,TGCGCCAGCAGCTGGGCAGATTATGGCTACACCATATATTTT,CASSWADYGYTIYF
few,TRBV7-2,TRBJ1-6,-,TGTGCCAGCAGCTTAGGCCTAGACAGTCGGAATTCACCCCTCCACTTT,CASSLGLDSRNSPLHF
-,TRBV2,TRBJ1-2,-,TGTGCCAGCAATCTGGGCGGTCCTAACTATGGCTACACCTTC,CASNLGGPNYGYTF
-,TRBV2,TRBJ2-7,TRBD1,TGTGCCAGCTCGGGGACAGGGGCCTACGAGCAGTACTTC,CASSGTGAYEQYF
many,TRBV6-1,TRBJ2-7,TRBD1,TGTGCCACCATGGGACAGGGCCCCTACGAGCAGTACTTC,CATMGQGPYEQYF
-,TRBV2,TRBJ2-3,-,TGTGCCAGCAGTGACGGCGGGACTTACACAGATACGCAGTATTTT,CASSDGGTYTDTQYF
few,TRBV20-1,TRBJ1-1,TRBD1,TGCAGTGCTGGGGTAGGGGGCATGAACACTGAAGCTTTCTTT,CSAGVGGMNTEAFF
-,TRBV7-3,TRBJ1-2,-,TGTGCCAGCAGCCGCATAGGGATGGACTATGGCTACACCTTC,CASSRIGMDYGYTF
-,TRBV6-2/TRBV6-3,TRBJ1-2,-,TGTGCCAGCAGTGAAACGGAGAACTATGGCTACACCTTC,CASSETENYGYTF
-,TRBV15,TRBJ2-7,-,TGTGCCACCAGCTCCGGGATCCCGGGCGAGCAGTACTTC,CATSSGIPGEQYF
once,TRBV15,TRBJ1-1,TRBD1,TGTGCCACCAGCAGAACCCGGACAGGGGGTTACACTGAAGCTCTCTTT,CATSRTRTGGYTEALF
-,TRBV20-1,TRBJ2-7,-,TGCAGTGCTAGTACTTTCTCAGGTCGGGGGCGCGAATACTTC,CSASTFSGRGREYF
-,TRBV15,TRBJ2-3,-,TGTGCCACCAGCAGAGTTACATTACAGGGACCTGAAGATACGCAGTATTTT,CATSRVTLQGPEDTQYF
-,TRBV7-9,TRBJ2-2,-,TGTGCCAGCGACACTGGCCGGGACATTCCCTTTTACACCGGGGAGCTGTTTTTT,CASDTGRDIPFYTGELFF
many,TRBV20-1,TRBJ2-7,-,TGCAGTGCTAGCGGGGAGGCCTACGAGCAGTACTTC,CSASGEAYEQYF